The present entry profiles one T cell receptor beta chain with its context. Its antigen is currently unknown. TCRdb reanalyzed the PCR reads with MiXCR. The sample lists approximately 86,000 clones, around 13% occurring once. The data were obtained in a study of metastatic and nonmetastatic thyroid tumors. Study overall: The comparison covered peripheral blood and tumor or nodule tissue in malignant and benign thyroid patients. Broader study findings: Compared with benign nodules, malignant thyroid tumors were reported to have significantly higher TCR beta diversity in both blood and tumor.

Germline V CDR1 and CDR2: LGHNT, FRNRAP. This CDR3 region has 17 residues. V lost 2 bases to trimming and J lost 2 bases; unmatched junction nucleotides: 10. Every patient underwent thyroid surgery untreated. The chain has TRBV12-5 and TRBJ2-3; 7 bases map to TRBD1. This clonotype was sampled from a female donor with papillary thyroid cancer or a benign thyroid nodule (not recorded which). Some clones in this sample may be carry-over from other donors' samples. The sequenced material came from tumor tissue. This chain's CDR3 is CASGLWGTVTFTDTQYF. The CDR3 DNA reads as TGTGCTAGTGGTTTGTGGGGGACAGTGACCTTCACAGATACGCAGTATTTT.